Each of the 7 T cell receptor beta chains below was sequenced from the same sample in a study of spatial heterogeneity in lung cancer. TCRdb passed the 5' RACE reads through MiXCR, listing each CDR3 protein once. The sample carries 10,000 to 15,000 distinct CDR3 sequences, approximately 4% recorded once. Documented time point: sample taken at primary tumor resection. The sequences come from PBMCs, collected at surgery. The receptor source for this set is a male donor with early-stage non-small cell lung cancer.

In its sample, this clonotype was seen many times. The chain combines TRBV18 with TRBJ2-1, with 7 bases lining up with TRBD1. CDR1 and CDR2 (germline): KGHSH, LQKENI. The CDR3 extends over 15 amino acids. The V and J ends lost 6 bases and 8 bases, in that order; junction bases with no gene match: 13. CDR3 protein: CASSRGDSSRDEQFF. CDR3 bases: TGTGCCAGCTCTCGAGGGGACAGCAGCCGCGATGAGCAGTTCTTC.

This clonotype was seen repeatedly, ten times or more. The genes are TRBV24-1 and TRBJ2-1; 8 bases line up with TRBD1. This CDR3 has 16 residues. Germline trimming cut 4 bases from V and 4 bases from J; bases unmatched to any gene: 8. Per germline, CDR1 KGHDR and CDR2 SFDVKD. The CDR3 DNA reads TGTGCCACCAGTGACCCAGGGGGCGCGGGGTACAATGAGCAGTTCTTC. It translates to CATSDPGGAGYNEQFF.

This clonotype was counted many times. The chain carries TRBV6-5 and TRBJ1-2, with D hard to call. The CDR3 has 13 residues. Germline CDR1 MNHEY, CDR2 SVGAGI. The germline V and J ends were trimmed by 4 bases and 6 bases, with 12 bases remaining between them. In nucleotides, the CDR3 is TGTGCCAGCAGTTTAAGGGCGGGAGATGGCTACACCTTC. Protein product: CASSLRAGDGYTF.

This clonotype was detected ten times or more. The V call is TRBV28, the J call TRBJ2-7, with 8 bases aligning to TRBD2. The V and J ends lost 3 bases and 8 bases, in that order; junction bases with no gene match: 9. The CDR3 consists of 14 residues. Germline CDR1 is MDHEN and CDR2 is SYDVKM. The CDR3 region is CASSFPGLVVKQYF. The CDR3, as DNA: TGTGCCAGCAGTTTTCCGGGACTAGTAGTGAAGCAGTACTTC.

This clonotype was seen only a few times. V and J are TRBV12-3 or TRBV12-4 and TRBJ2-2, with D tentatively TRBD2 (6 bases). V was trimmed by 6 bases and J by 1 base, leaving 18 bases between them. The CDR3 has 17 amino acids. CDR3 sequence reads: CASSPNRASENTGELFF. CDR3 DNA sequence: TGTGCCAGCAGCCCAAATAGGGCTAGCGAGAACACCGGGGAGCTGTTTTTT.

This clonotype showed up many times. This rearrangement joins TRBV6-2 or TRBV6-3 to TRBJ1-2; D ambiguous. With 7 bases removed from V and 0 bases from J, the gap between germline ends came to 12 bases. Germline V gives CDR1 MNHEY, CDR2 SVGEGT. This CDR3 has 14 residues. CDR3 sequence reads: CASMAGSTNYGYTF. The DNA of the CDR3 is TGTGCCAGCATGGCCGGGAGCACTAACTATGGCTACACCTTC.

This clonotype was counted at least ten times. This chain links TRBV7-2 with TRBJ1-2; D is ambiguous. Germline assignment: CDR1 SGHTA and CDR2 FQGNSA. V gave up 6 bases and J gave up 8 bases, with 13 bases separating them. This CDR3 is 12 amino acids long. This CDR3 reads CASSYDYWGYTF. Here the CDR3 DNA reads TGTGCCAGCAGTTATGACTACTGGGGCTACACCTTC.